The 27 T cell receptor beta chains given below trace back to one sample, sequenced in a study of blood T cell repertoires in COVID-19. Data came from immunoSEQ multiplex PCR; TCRdb stores just in-frame clones and leaves some out. The data show 280,000 or so clones, about 91% seen once. Sequenced sample: peripheral blood. The receptors were sampled from a woman in her 30s who had recovered from COVID-19.

In its sample, this clone was seen once. The rearrangement links TRBV4-1 to TRBJ2-7, with 7 bases aligning to TRBD1. The junction had 8 bases not matched to a gene; V was cut back by 3 bases and J by 3 bases. Germline V gene data show CDR1 as MGHRA and CDR2 as YSYEKL. There are 15 residues in the CDR3. CDR3 sequence (DNA): TGCGCCAGCAGCCAGTCCCCGGCAGGGGGCTACGAGCAGTACTTC. Its protein is CASSQSPAGGYEQYF.

In regard to this clone: Other DNA sequences in the same sample also yield this CDR3. V and J are TRBV30 and TRBJ1-2; D is undetermined. The ends were cut back, 3 bases at V and 2 bases at J, with 7 bases in the middle. Germline V gives CDR1 GTSNPN, CDR2 SVGIG (reference sequence). CDR3 length: 12 residues. The CDR3 bases are TGTGCCTGGAGCGGGTCGAACTATGGCTACACCTTC. Translating it yields CAWSGSNYGYTF.

The sample holds many counts of this clone. This chain connects TRBV19 to TRBJ1-5, with D tentatively TRBD1 (5 bases). CDR3 length equals 15 residues. Germline V gene lookup returns CDR1 LNHDA and CDR2 SQIVND (reference sequence). Trimming took off 8 bases at V and 1 base at J, with 15 bases between the two ends. The CDR3 spells CASGALLGSNQPQHF. CDR3 DNA: TGTGCCAGTGGGGCTCTCCTCGGAAGCAATCAGCCCCAGCATTTT.

This clone was seen only a few times. The rearrangement links TRBV7-3 to TRBJ2-2; 9 bases map to TRBD2. J was trimmed by 4 bases and V by 4 bases; bases with no gene match: 16. Germline CDR1 and CDR2: SGHTA and FQGTGA. CDR3 length: 19 residues. The CDR3 sequence is CASSSPGAGGPMGTGELFF. In DNA, the CDR3 is TGTGCCAGCAGCTCCCCCGGGGCGGGGGGGCCGATGGGCACCGGGGAGCTGTTTTTT.

The rearrangement links TRBV15 to TRBJ1-6; D uncertain. Deletions cut 7 bases from V and 11 bases from J, with 15 bases between. CDR3 length equals 13 residues. Looked up from germline, CDR1 is LNHNV and CDR2 is YYDKDF (reference sequence). The CDR3 DNA sequence: TGTGCCACCAAGCCGGGGATTCGGGCACCCCTCCACTTT. Protein product: CATKPGIRAPLHF.

The chain recombines TRBV4-2 with TRBJ2-5; 10 bases match TRBD2. The V and J ends lost 1 base and 5 bases, in that order; junction bases with no gene match: 10. Germline loops: CDR1 LGHNA, CDR2 YNFKEQ. The CDR3 sequence is 17 residues long. The CDR3: CASSQVGSSGGGETQYF. The DNA for the CDR3 is TGTGCCAGCAGCCAAGTGGGGTCTAGCGGGGGTGGGGAGACCCAGTACTTC.

The J gene is TRBJ2-7, the V gene TRBV7-2; D is unclear. The CDR3 consists of 14 residues. V was shortened by 3 bases and J by 2 bases, with 11 bases between the two germline ends. From germline, CDR1 is SGHTA and CDR2 FQGNSA. CDR3 amino acids: CASSLKTGAYEQYF. DNA of the CDR3: TGTGCCAGCAGCTTGAAGACTGGAGCCTACGAGCAGTACTTC.

V gene TRBV5-4 combines with J gene TRBJ2-2, with 11 bases aligning to TRBD1. Germline assignment: CDR1 SGHNT and CDR2 YYREEE (reference sequence). The V gene end was trimmed by 4 bases and the J gene end by 8 bases; junction bases not matched to a gene: 4. The CDR3 totals 14 residues. The CDR3 region is CASSPGQGAGELFF. DNA for the CDR3: TGTGCCAGCAGCCCCGGACAGGGGGCAGGGGAGCTGTTTTTT.

The chain links TRBV5-4 to TRBJ1-1; no clear D. V lost 0 bases and J 6 bases, leaving 6 bases between the germline ends. From germline, CDR1 is SGHNT and CDR2 YYREEE (reference sequence). The CDR3 is 12 residues long. The CDR3, as DNA: TGTGCCAGCAGCTTGGAGGAGGCTGAAGCTTTCTTT. It encodes CASSLEEAEAFF. Full variable domain (outside the CDR3, taken from reference TRBV5-4 and TRBJ1-1): ETGVTQSPTHLIKTRGQQVTLRCSSQSGHNTVSWYQQALGQGPQFIFQYYREEENGRGNFPPRFSGLQFPNYSSELNVNALELDDSALYLCASSLEEAEAFFGQGTRLTVV.

V gene TRBV7-6 combines with J gene TRBJ1-3; 7 nucleotides agree with TRBD1. Germline values: CDR1 SGHVS, CDR2 FNYEAQ. V dropped 3 bases and J dropped 3; count of bases not matched to a gene: 8. The CDR3 is 16 amino acids. This chain's CDR3 is CASSFTGTAGGNTIYF. CDR3 DNA sequence: TGTGCCAGCAGCTTCACAGGGACAGCAGGTGGAAACACCATATATTTT.

This rearrangement joins TRBV28 to TRBJ2-1, with TRBD1 matching 10 bases. CDR3 size: 18 residues. Germline loops: CDR1 MDHEN, CDR2 SYDVKM. The J segment lost 9 bases and the V segment lost 4 bases, leaving 18 bases of the junction unmatched. Here the CDR3 reads CASSSNAPGTGVGGEQFF. The CDR3 DNA is TGTGCCAGCAGTTCGAACGCTCCCGGGACAGGGGTCGGGGGTGAGCAGTTCTTC. The full variable domain, its missing parts supplied by reference TRBV28 and TRBJ2-1, is DVKVTQSSRYLVKRTGEKVFLECVQDMDHENMFWYRQDPGLGLRLIYFSYDVKMKEKGDIPEGYSVSREKKERFSLILESASTNQTSMYLCASSSNAPGTGVGGEQFFGPGTRLTVL.

The V call is TRBV9, the J call TRBJ1-4, with D unresolved. Looked up from germline, CDR1 is SGDLS and CDR2 is YYNGEE. The germline V and J ends were trimmed by 4 bases and 5 bases, with 15 bases remaining between them. The CDR3 extends over 15 amino acids. CDR3 nucleotides: TGTGCCAGCAGCCTCGTCGGAGCTTCCAATGAAAAACTGTTTTTT. It encodes CASSLVGASNEKLFF.

The chain joins TRBV5-6 to TRBJ2-1, with 7 bases that match TRBD1. The CDR3 is made up of 15 amino acids. V was pared by 5 bases and J by 1 base, with 6 bases of the junction left unmatched. Germline lookup yields CDR1 SGHDT and CDR2 YYEEEE. For the CDR3, the DNA is TGTGCCAGCAGTCCGCAGACAGGGTCCTACAATGAGCAGTTCTTC. Translating gives CASSPQTGSYNEQFF.

This clone turned up a few times. The chain is built from TRBV13 and TRBJ2-2; D call uncertain. V lost 1 base to trimming and J lost 4 bases, with 7 bases between them. This CDR3 has 14 amino acids. Per the germline V gene, CDR1 is PRHDT and CDR2 is FYEKMQ (reference sequence). CDR3 protein: CASSLAGLTGELFF. CDR3 bases: TGTGCCAGCAGCTTAGCCGGTCTCACCGGGGAGCTGTTTTTT.

The chain couples TRBV7-2 to TRBJ1-4; D gene uncertain. This CDR3 has 14 amino acids. Germline lookup yields CDR1 SGHTA and CDR2 FQGNSA. Trimming removed 1 base from V and 5 bases from J, with 8 bases in between. The CDR3 nucleotides read TGTGCCAGCAGCTTAGGGGCACAGAATGAAAAACTGTTTTTT. Translated, it gives CASSLGAQNEKLFF.

The chain carries TRBV9 and TRBJ1-2, with D possibly TRBD1 on 5 matching bases. The germline V gene encodes CDR1 SGDLS and CDR2 YYNGEE. V was trimmed by 5 bases and J by 8 bases, leaving 10 bases between them. CDR3 size: 11 residues. This CDR3 is CASRGPRGYTF. The CDR3 region has the DNA TGTGCCAGCAGGGGGCCCCGGGGCTACACCTTC.

The chain joins TRBV16 to TRBJ1-2; 9 nucleotides align to TRBD1. The CDR3 runs 13 residues. Germline values: CDR1 KGHSY, CDR2 FQNENV. V lost 4 bases to trimming and J lost 5 bases; unmatched junction nucleotides: 2. The CDR3: CASSRDRVYGYTF. CDR3 sequence (DNA): TGTGCCAGCAGCCGGGACAGGGTTTATGGCTACACCTTC.

The chain recombines TRBV27 with TRBJ2-3; 9 bases fit TRBD2. V dropped 6 bases and J dropped 0; count of bases not matched to a gene: 13. CDR1 is MNHEY and CDR2 is SMNVEV in the germline V gene (reference sequence). There are 18 residues in the CDR3. The CDR3 loop is CASSPGNSGGDSTDTQYF. Written as DNA, the CDR3 is TGTGCCAGCAGCCCTGGAAATAGCGGGGGAGATAGCACAGATACGCAGTATTTT.

The J gene is TRBJ2-3, the V gene TRBV25-1; TRBD2 agrees at 11 bases. Looked up from germline, CDR1 is MGHDK and CDR2 is SYGVNS. The ends lost 8 bases at V and 5 bases at J; junction bases unmatched: 9. CDR3 size: 15 residues. DNA of the CDR3: TGTGCCAGCGGAACTAGCGGGGGTATTTTAGATACGCAGTATTTT. Amino acids: CASGTSGGILDTQYF.

V and J are TRBV19 and TRBJ1-2; TRBD1 aligns across 7 bases. The germline gives CDR1 LNHDA, CDR2 SQIVND (reference sequence). CDR3 size: 15 residues. Trimming took 4 bases from V and 6 from J; bases not matched to a gene: 11. The CDR3 loop reads CASSKGRGVPDGYTF. CDR3 nucleotide sequence: TGTGCCAGTAGTAAGGGCAGGGGGGTTCCTGATGGCTACACCTTC. The full variable domain, its missing parts supplied by reference TRBV19 and TRBJ1-2, is DGGITQSPKYLFRKEGQNVTLSCEQNLNHDAMYWYRQDPGQGLRLIYYSQIVNDFQKGDIAEGYSVSREKKESFPLTVTSAQKNPTAFYLCASSKGRGVPDGYTFGSGTRLTVV.

There are many counts of this clone. The chain employs TRBV3-1 (or the pseudogene TRBV3-2) and TRBJ1-5; D is undetermined. Germline CDR1 is LGHDT and CDR2 is YNNKEL (reference sequence). The CDR3 has 15 amino acids. V was cut by 5 bases and J by 1 base, with 12 bases left in between. CDR3 amino acids: CASSTGLRSNQPQHF. Written as DNA, the CDR3 is TGTGCCAGCAGCACGGGTTTGCGAAGCAATCAGCCCCAGCATTTT.

The gene calls are TRBV9 and TRBJ1-1; 7 bases align to TRBD1. Trimming took 2 bases from V and 0 from J; bases not matched to a gene: 7. This CDR3 is built from 16 residues. Germline V gene data show CDR1 as SGDLS and CDR2 as YYNGEE. The CDR3 sequence: CASSVRTGAVNTEAFF. The DNA for the CDR3 is TGTGCCAGCAGCGTGAGAACAGGGGCGGTGAACACTGAAGCTTTCTTT.

The chain combines TRBV6-5 with TRBJ1-5; TRBD1 agrees at 9 bases. This CDR3 is built from 15 residues. V lost 2 bases, J lost 6 bases, and 5 bases stayed unmatched. From germline, CDR1 is MNHEY and CDR2 SVGAGI. DNA for the CDR3: TGTGCCAGCAGTTACGCCGACAGGGGGACTCAGCCCCAGCATTTT. Residues: CASSYADRGTQPQHF.

The chain recombines TRBV30 with TRBJ2-1, with a possible D match to TRBD1 (6 bases). The germline V gene encodes CDR1 GTSNPN and CDR2 SVGIG (reference sequence). With 3 bases removed from V and 4 bases from J, the gap between germline ends came to 19 bases. The CDR3 extends over 16 amino acids. CDR3 sequence reads: CAWRDPGQRVYNEQFF. The CDR3, as DNA: TGTGCCTGGAGGGATCCGGGACAAAGGGTTTACAATGAGCAGTTCTTC.

Notes on this clone: This specimen includes other DNA sequences encoding the same CDR3. The chain links TRBV5-4 to TRBJ1-2; 10 nucleotides match TRBD1. The CDR3 consists of 15 residues. CDR1 and CDR2 (germline): SGHNT, YYREEE (reference sequence). V shed 1 base and J 2 bases; nucleotides not matched to a gene: 2. The CDR3 protein is CASSLPDRGNYGYTF. The CDR3 nucleotides read TGTGCCAGCAGCTTGCCGGACAGGGGGAACTATGGCTACACCTTC. Using reference TRBV5-4 and TRBJ1-2 for the parts outside the CDR3, the full variable domain is ETGVTQSPTHLIKTRGQQVTLRCSSQSGHNTVSWYQQALGQGPQFIFQYYREEENGRGNFPPRFSGLQFPNYSSELNVNALELDDSALYLCASSLPDRGNYGYTFGSGTRLTVV.

This chain uses TRBV9 with TRBJ1-2, with 10 nucleotides matching TRBD1. The junction had 15 bases not matched to a gene; V was cut back by 3 bases and J by 7 bases. This CDR3 contains 17 residues. From germline, CDR1 is SGDLS and CDR2 YYNGEE. The CDR3 is CASSAGSRDRGVFGYTF. The CDR3 DNA reads as TGTGCCAGCAGCGCCGGGTCCCGGGACAGGGGAGTTTTTGGCTACACCTTC.

The chain combines TRBV5-1 with TRBJ1-4, with 7 bases identical to TRBD1. Germline assignment: CDR1 SGHRS and CDR2 YFSETQ. This CDR3 spans 15 amino acids. Trimming cost V 0 bases and J 8 bases; bases outside gene matches: 7. Here the CDR3 reads CASSLGQGYGEKLFF. DNA for the CDR3: TGCGCCAGCAGCTTGGGACAGGGTTACGGAGAAAAACTGTTTTTT. Based on the CDR3 plus reference TRBV5-1 and TRBJ1-4, the full variable domain is KAGVTQTPRYLIKTRGQQVTLSCSPISGHRSVSWYQQTPGQGLQFLFEYFSETQRNKGNFPGRFSGRQFSNSRSEMNVSTLELGDSALYLCASSLGQGYGEKLFFGSGTQLSVL.